These 7 T cell receptor beta chains were sequenced from one sample in a study of T cells after yellow fever vaccination. TCRdb passed the 5' RACE reads through MiXCR, listing each CDR3 protein once. The data contain 250,000 to 400,000 distinct CDR3 sequences, 4% to 5.5% of them singletons. The starting material was PBMCs, obtained 15 days after the yellow fever booster vaccination. Receptors originate from a man between 18 and 29 years old who received the YFV17D yellow fever vaccine.

This sequence joins TRBV9 and TRBJ2-1; 12 nucleotides match TRBD2. The CDR3 consists of 14 residues. V lost 6 bases and J lost 8; bases outside the gene matches: 6. Germline V gene sequence: CDR1 SGDLS, CDR2 YYNGEE. CDR3 amino acids: CASTSGGGADEQFF. DNA of the CDR3: TGTGCCAGCACTAGCGGGGGGGGTGCCGATGAGCAGTTCTTC.

Many counts were recorded for this clonotype. The V gene is TRBV7-2, the J gene TRBJ2-1, with D hard to call. Germline V CDR1 and CDR2: SGHTA, FQGNSA. The V end was cut by 5 bases, the J end by 8 bases, with 10 bases between. This CDR3 has 12 residues. CDR3 residues: CASSPTSYEQFF. CDR3 DNA: TGTGCCAGCAGCCCTACAAGTTATGAGCAGTTCTTC.

This clonotype was counted between two and nine times. This CDR3 reads CSAGTALAKNIQYF. For the CDR3, the DNA is TGCAGTGCTGGGACAGCACTAGCCAAAAACATTCAGTACTTC. V gene TRBV20-1 combines with J gene TRBJ2-4; 7 bases are shared with TRBD1. With V trimmed by 5 bases and J by 0 bases, 4 bases remained unmatched. The CDR3 runs to 14 residues. CDR1 and CDR2 from the germline V gene are DFQATT and SNEGSKA (reference sequence).

The chain recombines TRBV4-1 with TRBJ2-3; D may be TRBD1 or TRBD2 (5 bases each). V shed 4 bases and J shed 1 base, with 18 bases lying between them. Germline CDR1 MGHRA, CDR2 YSYEKL. CDR3 length: 17 residues. In DNA, the CDR3 is TGCGCCAGCAGCCGCCTTGGGTGGGGACGAGGCACAGATACGCAGTATTTT. Its protein is CASSRLGWGRGTDTQYF.

The chain links TRBV20-1 to TRBJ2-5, with 9 bases aligning to TRBD2. The trim removed 3 bases at V and 4 bases at J, leaving 9 bases unmatched. The CDR3 has 15 amino acids. Germline values: CDR1 DFQATT, CDR2 SNEGSKA (reference sequence). For the CDR3, the DNA is TGCAGTGCTAGGATGGGCGGGGGGGCCATAGAGACCCAGTACTTC. This encodes CSARMGGGAIETQYF.

The chain joins TRBV7-9 to TRBJ1-5; a possible D gene is TRBD1 (5 bases). The CDR3 has 14 residues. V was cut by 1 base and J by 6 bases, with 10 bases left in between. CDR1 is SEHNR, CDR2 FQNEAQ, per germline (reference sequence). In DNA, the CDR3 is TGTGCCAGCAGCTTAGGCGGGGCCGCTCAGCCCCAGCATTTT. Protein sequence: CASSLGGAAQPQHF.

This clonotype was seen more than once but under ten times. The chain is built from TRBV5-1 and TRBJ1-1, with D unclear. Trimming cost V 6 bases and J 1 base, with 16 bases left between them. This CDR3 contains 15 residues. Germline values: CDR1 SGHRS, CDR2 YFSETQ. This CDR3 reads CASIHGLSGNTEAFF. In DNA form, the CDR3 reads TGCGCCAGCATCCATGGCCTATCCGGGAACACTGAAGCTTTCTTT.